This T cell receptor beta chain was recorded in a study of blood T cells in healthy people across ages. Using a J-beta primer mix together with a sample-barcoded 5' primer, a second PCR was run for roughly 6 to 12 cycles. TCRdb passed the 5' RACE reads through MiXCR, listing each CDR3 protein once. The sample shows some 640,000 distinct CDR3 sequences, 49% of them seen only once. CDR1 and CDR2 from the germline V gene are MNHNS and SASEGT. After removal of 4 bases from V and 1 base from J, the junction contained 3 bases not matched to a gene. CDR3 size: 15 residues. The donors, aged about 6 to 90, were healthy Caucasians from Russia. This clonotype showed up just a few times.

This sequence joins TRBV6-1 and TRBJ2-3; 9 nucleotides match TRBD2. Sequenced: blood. This receptor was taken from a woman aged 60-70 years in good health. The CDR3 spells CASSALAGGTDTQYF. CDR3 nucleotides: TGTGCCAGCAGTGCCTTAGCGGGGGGCACAGATACGCAGTATTTT.